This is a list of T cell receptor beta chains from one sample in a study of cytomegalovirus exposure and HLA in healthy donors. Clones were read by immunoSEQ multiplex PCR, and TCRdb kept only the in-frame ones, dropping some. The sample has approximately 130,000 clones, approximately 89% seen once. The specimen sequenced was PBMCs. The receptors were gathered from a woman aged 25-40 years in good health and CMV-seropositive. The CDR3 runs from the conserved cysteine through the conserved F or W. D genes are given only for firm matches. Clone sizes are given selectively: once, few, many, or a class where the clone is expanded.

j_call	d_call	v_call	clone_size	cdr3_aa	cdr3_nt
TRBJ2-1	-	TRBV10-3	few	CAISEEGTPEQFF	TGTGCCATCAGTGAAGAAGGGACTCCTGAGCAGTTCTTC
TRBJ2-7	-	TRBV7-6	-	CASSSGQPPYEQYF	TGTGCCAGCAGCTCCGGACAGCCACCCTACGAGCAGTACTTC
TRBJ1-5	-	TRBV11-3	few	CASSLYTGSNQPQHF	TGTGCCAGCAGCTTATACACAGGGTCCAATCAGCCCCAGCATTTT
TRBJ1-1	-	TRBV4-1	-	CASSQDDRTYTEAFF	TGCGCCAGCAGCCAAGACGACAGGACCTACACTGAAGCTTTCTTT
TRBJ1-5	TRBD1	TRBV5-1	-	CASSWGQGSSNQPQHF	TGCGCCAGCAGCTGGGGACAGGGCTCTAGCAATCAGCCCCAGCATTTT
TRBJ2-1	TRBD2	TRBV9	once	CASSVAMSSGGTYNEQFF	TGTGCCAGCAGCGTAGCTATGTCTAGCGGGGGCACTTACAATGAGCAGTTCTTC
TRBJ2-2	TRBD1	TRBV5-6	-	CASRRTGVGELFF	TGTGCCAGCAGGCGTACAGGGGTCGGGGAGCTGTTTTTT
TRBJ1-5	TRBD1	TRBV5-1	-	CASSLGAGGNQPQHF	TGCGCCAGCAGCTTGGGTGCAGGGGGTAATCAGCCCCAGCATTTT
TRBJ2-3	-	TRBV7-3	-	CASSPFEAGTQYF	TGTGCCAGCAGCCCCTTCGAAGCCGGGACGCAGTATTTT
TRBJ2-7	TRBD2	TRBV7-8	-	CASSPMGGLAGGPWDEQYF	TGTGCCAGCAGCCCCATGGGAGGACTAGCGGGGGGGCCTTGGGACGAGCAGTACTTC
TRBJ2-1	TRBD2	TRBV4-1	few	CASSQTLAGVPYNEQFF	TGCGCCAGCAGCCAAACCTTAGCGGGAGTCCCCTACAATGAGCAGTTCTTC